The T cell receptor beta chain under discussion was sequenced for a study of breast tumors, draining lymph nodes, adjacent tissues. V was clipped by 3 bases and J by 0 bases, with 13 bases between them. CDR1 is SGHKS and CDR2 is YYEKEE in the germline V gene (reference sequence). CDR3 size: 16 residues. General study findings and limits: The data were judged consistent with most tumor T cells coming from lymph node and expanding in tumor. Data only fit, rather than demonstrated, lymph node origin of most tumor T cells. Tumor and nontumor repertoires were significantly more similar in luminal-like than in basal-like breast cancer.

Axillary draining lymph nodes of breast cancer patients supplied the node samples. TCRdb processed the multiplex PCR reads anew with MiXCR; each CDR3 protein has one entry. The profile shows about 270,000 distinct CDR3 sequences, 30% of them singletons. This clonotype was recorded at least ten times. As yet, its antigen is unknown. The sequence was obtained from a female donor with breast cancer. Some clones in this sample may be carry-over from other donors' samples. The sequenced sample consisted of axillary lymph node tissue. The J gene is TRBJ1-5, the V gene TRBV5-5, with D possibly matching TRBD1 (5 bases). CDR3: CASSSGWGGSNQPQHF. CDR3 coding DNA: TGTGCCAGCAGCTCCGGTTGGGGGGGTAGCAATCAGCCCCAGCATTTT.